A selection of T cell receptor beta chains follows, all from one sample in a study of blood T cell repertoires in COVID-19. Produced via immunoSEQ multiplex PCR; TCRdb's table is partial and in-frame only. This table has around 170,000 clones, 85% to 90% appearing once. The source material was peripheral blood. These receptors were taken from a man in his fifties or sixties with COVID-19, enrolled during active disease. CDR3s include the opening cysteine and the closing phenylalanine or tryptophan. The D gene is left open where the match is weak. The size field is filled for only some rows; it gives once, few, many or a size class.

TRBJ2-3 . TRBD2 TRBV5-6 18 TGTGCCAGCAGCTTGTTGACTAGCGCCCAGCTAAACACAGATACGCAGTATTTT CASSLLTSAQLNTDTQYF
TRBJ2-4 . TRBD2 TRBV7-2 13 TGTGCCAGCAGCCCCCTAGCGGGAGATATCAGGTACTTC CASSPLAGDIRYF
TRBJ1-3 . . TRBV7-8 15 TGTGCCAGCAGCGATAGACGGGTCTCTGGAAACACCATATATTTT CASSDRRVSGNTIYF
TRBJ2-2 once TRBD1 TRBV5-5 15 TGTGCCAGCAGCTTAAGACAGGGGGCCGGCGGGGAGCTGTTTTTT CASSLRQGAGGELFF
TRBJ2-2 . . TRBV7-2 18 TGTGCCAGCAGCTTAGCGCCCAACGGGGGAACGAACACCGGGGAGCTGTTTTTT CASSLAPNGGTNTGELFF
TRBJ1-5 . TRBD1 TRBV28 15 TGTGCCAGCAGTGCGCCGGACAGGAGCAATCAGCCCCAGCATTTT CASSAPDRSNQPQHF
TRBJ1-2 . . TRBV4-3 14 TGCGCCAGCAGCCAAGACCGGGGAATGTATGGCTACACCTTC CASSQDRGMYGYTF
TRBJ2-2 . . TRBV30 16 TGTGCCTGGAGAGCCGCCCTTAGCGGGAACACCGGGGAGCTGTTTTTT CAWRAALSGNTGELFF
TRBJ1-1 . . TRBV29-1 13 TGCAGCGTTCAAGGACAGCCTAACACTGAAGCTTTCTTT CSVQGQPNTEAFF
TRBJ2-7 . . TRBV4-3 14 TGCGCCAGCAGCCAAGATTACAGGGAATACGAGCAGTACTTC CASSQDYREYEQYF
TRBJ1-3 . . TRBV24-1 13 TGTGCCACCCCGCAGATTAGGGGGATAACCATATATTTT CATPQIRGITIYF
TRBJ1-6 . TRBD1 TRBV18 16 TGTGCCAGCTCACTCCTCGACAGGGTGTGGAATTCACCCCTCCACTTT CASSLLDRVWNSPLHF
TRBJ1-1 few . TRBV6-6 12 TGTGCCAGCAGGAAGGAGGGGACTGAAGCTTTCTTT CASRKEGTEAFF
TRBJ1-1 . TRBD1 TRBV6-5 13 TGTGCCAGCAACCCGGGACAGGGGGCGAGAGCTTTCTTT CASNPGQGARAFF
TRBJ2-7 . TRBD1 TRBV5-6 14 TGTGCCAGCAGCCCGGGACAGGGGTCCTACGAGCAGTACTTC CASSPGQGSYEQYF
TRBJ2-3 . . TRBV5-6 15 TGTGCCAGCAGCCCCGTAGGGGGAACCACAGATACGCAGTATTTT CASSPVGGTTDTQYF
TRBJ2-5 . . TRBV5-1 13 TGCGCCAGCAGCTTGGGAAGGGGGGAGACCCAGTACTTC CASSLGRGETQYF
TRBJ2-5 . TRBD2 TRBV10-3 14 TGTGCCATCAGTGCGCTAGCGGGAGTTGAGACCCAGTACTTC CAISALAGVETQYF
TRBJ2-3 . . TRBV11-2 15 TGTGCCAGCAGCCGTTCTTCCTTTAGCACAGATACGCAGTATTTT CASSRSSFSTDTQYF
TRBJ2-2 . . TRBV2 14 TGTGCCAGCAGTGACTTCAAACCCAGCGGGGAGCTGTTTTTT CASSDFKPSGELFF
TRBJ1-1 . TRBD1 TRBV5-1 16 TGCGCCAGCAGCTTAGGATTCGGGACAGAAGACACTGAAGCTTTCTTT CASSLGFGTEDTEAFF